One and the same sample provided the 26 T cell receptor beta chains below, sequenced in a study of CD8 T cells in ankylosing spondylitis. Each CDR3 protein is one row after TCRdb ran MiXCR on the 5' RACE reads. Here the sample spans 200,000 to 300,000 distinct CDR3 sequences, roughly 32% being singletons. The specimen was blood, either unsorted or a sorted T cell fraction (not recorded which). Source of these receptors: a male donor with ankylosing spondylitis or in good health (not recorded which).

This clonotype was seen many times. The rearrangement joins TRBV20-1 to TRBJ2-7; either TRBD1 or TRBD2 may supply D (5 bases each). Trimming took off 6 bases at V and 7 bases at J, with 22 bases between the two ends. The germline gives CDR1 DFQATT, CDR2 SNEGSKA (reference sequence). The CDR3 spans 14 residues. Here the CDR3 DNA reads TGCAGTGCGAGCCCCGGGACGGCCCCGAGGGAGCAGTACTTC. Protein sequence: CSASPGTAPREQYF.

The J gene is TRBJ2-5, the V gene TRBV12-3 or TRBV12-4; unclear D gene. The CDR3 is 14 amino acids. V lost 7 bases, J lost 1 base, and 13 bases lay in between. This CDR3 is CASTPSRRQETQYF. The CDR3 DNA reads as TGTGCCAGCACCCCTTCCCGCCGCCAAGAGACCCAGTACTTC.

The chain links TRBV12-3 or TRBV12-4 to TRBJ2-5, with D tentatively TRBD1 (5 bases). V lost 2 bases and J lost 4, with 11 bases in between. This CDR3 contains 14 residues. DNA of the CDR3: TGTGCCAGCAGTTTATCTTGGGGCCGAGAGACCCAGTACTTC. Its translation: CASSLSWGRETQYF.

The rearrangement joins TRBV5-1 to TRBJ1-6; 9 bases are a match to TRBD1. The CDR3 covers 14 residues. V shed 4 bases and J 10 bases; nucleotides not matched to a gene: 6. Looked up from germline, CDR1 is SGHRS and CDR2 is YFSETQ. The CDR3 reads CASSTDRGESPLHF. The CDR3 DNA is TGCGCCAGCAGCACTGACAGGGGGGAGTCACCCCTCCACTTT.

This chain links TRBV29-1 with TRBJ2-7; D unclear. This CDR3 spans 12 amino acids. From germline, CDR1 is SQVTM and CDR2 ANQGSEA. The V and J ends lost 1 base and 4 bases respectively, with 8 bases between them. In nucleotides, the CDR3 is TGCAGCGTTGAAGTGCCCACTTACGAGCAGTACTTC. Translation: CSVEVPTYEQYF.

The chain recombines TRBV7-2 with TRBJ2-5; no clear D. Trimming took 4 bases from V and 5 from J, leaving 8 bases between them. CDR1 is SGHTA and CDR2 is FQGNSA in the germline V gene. CDR3 length equals 12 residues. The CDR3 loop is CASSYIAETQYF. CDR3 coding DNA: TGTGCCAGCAGCTACATTGCGGAGACCCAGTACTTC.

The chain employs TRBV20-1 and TRBJ2-1; no firm D call. The CDR3 totals 13 residues. V was clipped by 1 base and J by 6 bases, with 10 bases between them. CDR1 is DFQATT and CDR2 is SNEGSKA in the germline V gene (reference sequence). The CDR3 DNA reads as TGCAGTGCTAGAGCGCGTGGGTCCAATGAGCAGTTCTTC. The encoded protein is CSARARGSNEQFF.

This clonotype was found a few times. V is TRBV6-4 and J is TRBJ1-4; 7 bases line up with TRBD1. CDR3 length equals 17 residues. The ends lost 5 bases at V and 3 bases at J; junction bases unmatched: 12. CDR1 MRHNA and CDR2 SNTAGT come from the germline V gene. As DNA, the CDR3 is TGTGCCAGCAGTCCCCGACAGGGTGGCGTGGCTAATGAAAAACTGTTTTTT. This gives the protein CASSPRQGGVANEKLFF.

This clonotype appeared a few times. This chain connects TRBV29-1 to TRBJ2-5; D call uncertain. CDR1 SQVTM and CDR2 ANQGSEA come from the germline V gene. The CDR3 spans 12 residues. The V end lost 8 bases, the J end lost 6 bases, and 16 bases lay between the germline ends. The chain's CDR3 is CSPLTSNQTQYF. CDR3 DNA sequence: TGCAGCCCCCTCACGAGCAATCAGACCCAGTACTTC.

J is TRBJ2-2 and V is TRBV7-3; D might be TRBD1 (5 bases). This CDR3 contains 13 residues. V was shortened by 3 bases and J by 7 bases, with 9 bases between the two germline ends. Per germline, CDR1 SGHTA and CDR2 FQGTGA. The CDR3 DNA is TGTGCCAGCAGCTTCAGGGCGATCGGGGAGCTGTTTTTT. It translates to CASSFRAIGELFF.

This clonotype has ten or more counts. This chain uses TRBV5-5 with TRBJ1-1; no firm D call. The length of the CDR3 is 15 residues. V was clipped by 0 bases and J by 0 bases, with 9 bases between them. Germline V gene lookup returns CDR1 SGHKS and CDR2 YYEKEE (reference sequence). This chain's CDR3 is CASSLGSQVNTEAFF. The CDR3 DNA follows: TGTGCCAGCAGCTTGGGATCCCAGGTGAACACTGAAGCTTTCTTT.

This clonotype occurred a few times. The V gene is TRBV5-6, the J gene TRBJ2-3; D not resolved. The V end was cut by 0 bases, the J end by 1 base, with 9 bases between. The germline CDR1 and CDR2 sequences are SGHDT and YYEEEE. The CDR3 sequence is 15 residues long. The CDR3 DNA follows: TGTGCCAGCAGCTTGGTGGGCCATGGCACAGATACGCAGTATTTT. Translation: CASSLVGHGTDTQYF.

The chain joins TRBV7-6 to TRBJ1-4, with a possible D match to TRBD1 (5 bases). The V end lost 4 bases, the J end lost 4 bases, and 10 bases lay between the germline ends. The CDR3 consists of 14 residues. CDR1 is SGHVS, CDR2 FNYEAQ, per germline. Here the CDR3 reads CASSYWDGNEKLFF. Here the CDR3 DNA reads TGTGCCAGCAGCTACTGGGACGGTAATGAAAAACTGTTTTTT.

The V and J genes are TRBV4-1 and TRBJ2-5; D is tentatively TRBD1 or TRBD2 (5 bases each). This CDR3 has 15 residues. V dropped 0 bases and J dropped 3 bases, with 11 bases sitting between them. Germline CDR1 reads MGHRA; CDR2 reads YSYEKL. CDR3 region: CASSQDRWGKETQYF. CDR3 sequence (DNA): TGCGCCAGCAGCCAAGATAGATGGGGGAAAGAGACCCAGTACTTC.

The rearrangement uses TRBV20-1 and TRBJ2-1, with TRBD2 identical over 10 bases. The CDR3 length is 15 residues. Germline loops: CDR1 DFQATT, CDR2 SNEGSKA (reference sequence). V lost 6 bases to trimming and J lost 4 bases; unmatched junction nucleotides: 9. The CDR3, as DNA: TGCAGTGCCAAGAGGGCTAGCGGGGGTTACAATGAGCAGTTCTTC. Translating it yields CSAKRASGGYNEQFF.

The genes are TRBV20-1 and TRBJ1-1, with D unresolved. The CDR3 contains 11 residues. Germline values: CDR1 DFQATT, CDR2 SNEGSKA (reference sequence). Trimming took off 2 bases at V and 8 bases at J, with 9 bases between the two ends. CDR3 sequence reads: CSARSRNEAFF. DNA of the CDR3: TGCAGTGCTAGAAGTCGCAACGAAGCTTTCTTT.

This chain uses TRBV3-1 with TRBJ1-2; no firm D call. Trimming stripped 0 bases from V and 3 bases from J, with 26 bases between. The CDR3 is 20 amino acids. Germline V gene data show CDR1 as LGHDT and CDR2 as YNNKEL (reference sequence). As DNA, the CDR3 is TGTGCCAGCAGCCAAGATCCGAGGCTCCCGCACAGCGAACGTGACTATGGCTACACCTTC. Translating it yields CASSQDPRLPHSERDYGYTF.

The gene calls are TRBV7-9 and TRBJ2-4, with 11 bases lining up with TRBD2. CDR3 length equals 16 residues. Losses at the gene ends were 5 bases for V and 0 bases for J; bases not matched to a gene: 3. Germline loops: CDR1 SEHNR, CDR2 FQNEAQ (reference sequence). This chain's CDR3 is CASSPTSGVAKNIQYF. In nucleotides, the CDR3 is TGTGCCAGCAGCCCGACTAGCGGGGTAGCCAAAAACATTCAGTACTTC.

The chain has TRBV5-1 and TRBJ2-2, with TRBD1 identical over 8 bases. The junction had 9 bases not matched to a gene; V was cut back by 4 bases and J by 4 bases. This CDR3 comprises 16 residues. The germline V gene encodes CDR1 SGHRS and CDR2 YFSETQ. The DNA for the CDR3 is TGCGCCAGCAGCCAGACAGGGGCCGGGGTCACCGGGGAGCTGTTTTTT. Its translation: CASSQTGAGVTGELFF.

This clonotype has more than one count but fewer than ten. The rearrangement uses TRBV12-3 or TRBV12-4 and TRBJ2-1, with TRBD2 identical over 10 bases. V shed 3 bases and J 8 bases; nucleotides not matched to a gene: 10. CDR3 length: 16 residues. The CDR3 region is CASSFEIEAGGHEQFF. The DNA of the CDR3 is TGTGCCAGCAGTTTTGAAATTGAAGCGGGGGGGCATGAGCAGTTCTTC.

The V and J genes are TRBV20-1 and TRBJ2-7, with D perhaps being TRBD1 or TRBD2 (5 bases each). The CDR3 length is 12 residues. V lost 0 bases, J lost 5 bases, and 8 bases lay in between. Germline V lookup: CDR1 DFQATT, CDR2 SNEGSKA (reference sequence). The CDR3 loop is CSARDEGHEQYF. The CDR3 nucleotides are TGCAGTGCTAGAGATGAGGGACACGAGCAGTACTTC.

The rearrangement uses TRBV29-1 and TRBJ2-3; D call uncertain. Germline V gene data show CDR1 as SQVTM and CDR2 as ANQGSEA. The length of the CDR3 is 13 residues. V lost 0 bases and J lost 6, with 10 bases in between. The CDR3 reads CSVEEGSSDTQYF. The CDR3 DNA sequence: TGCAGCGTTGAAGAGGGGTCCTCGGATACGCAGTATTTT.

This clonotype occurred a few times. The rearrangement links TRBV20-1 to TRBJ1-2, with D perhaps matching TRBD1 (6 bases). The CDR3 contains 14 residues. CDR1 and CDR2 from the germline V gene are DFQATT and SNEGSKA (reference sequence). V was pared by 5 bases and J by 1 base, with 14 bases between. This CDR3 is CSAPPQGNNYGYTF. The CDR3 coding sequence is TGCAGTGCTCCACCCCAGGGGAATAACTATGGCTACACCTTC.

Only a few counts were recorded for this clonotype. This chain links TRBV9 with TRBJ2-3; a possible D gene is TRBD1 (6 bases). The ends were cut back, 4 bases at V and 2 bases at J, with 20 bases in the middle. Germline lookup yields CDR1 SGDLS and CDR2 YYNGEE. This CDR3 has 17 residues. The CDR3 nucleotides read TGTGCCAGCAGCATCTCATCAGGGGAATTGTCCACAGATACGCAGTATTTT. Protein: CASSISSGELSTDTQYF.

J is TRBJ2-7 and V is TRBV20-1, with TRBD1 matching over 9 bases. Per germline, CDR1 DFQATT and CDR2 SNEGSKA (reference sequence). Unmatched junction bases numbered 12, after V lost 4 bases and J lost 2 bases. This CDR3 has 16 residues. CDR3 residues: CSATETGGTRTYEQYF. The CDR3 nucleotides are TGCAGTGCTACTGAGACAGGGGGGACCCGAACCTACGAGCAGTACTTC.

The table lists this clonotype with a few counts. The chain uses TRBV27 and TRBJ2-7; D is perhaps TRBD1 (5 bases). The CDR3 sequence is 13 residues long. Germline CDR1 reads MNHEY; CDR2 reads SMNVEV (reference sequence). Trimming left V 10 bases short and J 4 bases short, with 17 bases between. The CDR3 reads CATRILGAYEQYF. In nucleotides, the CDR3 is TGTGCCACCCGAATTCTTGGGGCGTACGAGCAGTACTTC.